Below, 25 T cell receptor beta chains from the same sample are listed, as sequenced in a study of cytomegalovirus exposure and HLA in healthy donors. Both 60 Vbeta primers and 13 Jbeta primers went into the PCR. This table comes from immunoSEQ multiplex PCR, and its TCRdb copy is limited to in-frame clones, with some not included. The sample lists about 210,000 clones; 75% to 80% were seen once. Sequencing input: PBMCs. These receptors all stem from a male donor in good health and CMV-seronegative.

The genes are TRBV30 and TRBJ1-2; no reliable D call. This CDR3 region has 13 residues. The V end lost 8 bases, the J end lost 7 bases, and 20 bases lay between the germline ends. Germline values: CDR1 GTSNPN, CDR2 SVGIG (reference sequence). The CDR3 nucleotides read TGTGCCCGCTCTTCGTCCCCCTGGCTTGGCTACACCTTC. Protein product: CARSSSPWLGYTF.

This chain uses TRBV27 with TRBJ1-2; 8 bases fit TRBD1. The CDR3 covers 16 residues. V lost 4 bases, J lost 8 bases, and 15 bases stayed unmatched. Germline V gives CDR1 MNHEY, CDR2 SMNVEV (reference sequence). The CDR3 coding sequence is TGTGCCAGCAGTTCTTTCCCCTCCGCAGGGGGCTGGGGCTACACCTTC. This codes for CASSSFPSAGGWGYTF.

CDR3 protein: CASSEDEGYDSPLHF. The CDR3 DNA follows: TGTGCCAGCAGTGAAGACGAGGGATATGATTCACCCCTCCACTTT. V gene TRBV2 combines with J gene TRBJ1-6; D ambiguous. The CDR3 extends over 15 amino acids. Germline V lookup: CDR1 SNHLY, CDR2 FYNNEI. V gave up 1 base and J gave up 8 bases, with 12 bases separating them.

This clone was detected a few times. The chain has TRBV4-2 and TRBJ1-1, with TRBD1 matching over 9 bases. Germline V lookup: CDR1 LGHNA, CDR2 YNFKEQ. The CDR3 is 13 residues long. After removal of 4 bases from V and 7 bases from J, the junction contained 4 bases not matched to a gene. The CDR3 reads CASSLGTGSEAFF. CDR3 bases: TGTGCCAGCAGCCTTGGGACAGGGAGTGAAGCTTTCTTT.

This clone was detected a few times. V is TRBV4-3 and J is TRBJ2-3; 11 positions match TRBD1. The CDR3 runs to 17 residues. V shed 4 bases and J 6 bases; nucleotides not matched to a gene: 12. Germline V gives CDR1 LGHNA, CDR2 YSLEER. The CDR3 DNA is TGCGCCAGCAGCCGGAAAGCCGGGACAGGGGGTTTGGATACGCAGTATTTT. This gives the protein CASSRKAGTGGLDTQYF.

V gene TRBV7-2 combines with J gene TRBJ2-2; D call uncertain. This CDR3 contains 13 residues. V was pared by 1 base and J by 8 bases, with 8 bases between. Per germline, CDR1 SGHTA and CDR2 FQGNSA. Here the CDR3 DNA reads TGTGCCAGCAGCTTAGAACGGTCGGGGGAGCTGTTTTTT. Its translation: CASSLERSGELFF.

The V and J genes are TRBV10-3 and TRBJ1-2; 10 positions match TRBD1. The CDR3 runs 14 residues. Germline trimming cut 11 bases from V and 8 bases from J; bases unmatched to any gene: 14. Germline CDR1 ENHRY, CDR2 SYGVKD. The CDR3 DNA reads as TGTGCCGCCTTCCCGGGACAGGGGACGTGGGGCTACACCTTC. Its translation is CAAFPGQGTWGYTF.

This CDR3 is CASSAPGLAGIANTGELFF. In DNA form, the CDR3 reads TGTGCCAGCAGCGCCCCGGGACTAGCGGGAATCGCGAACACCGGGGAGCTGTTTTTT. The chain joins TRBV5-4 to TRBJ2-2, with TRBD2 matching over 13 bases. The CDR3 covers 19 residues. V gave up 4 bases and J gave up 0 bases; unmatched junction bases: 9. CDR1 is SGHNT, CDR2 YYREEE, per germline (reference sequence).

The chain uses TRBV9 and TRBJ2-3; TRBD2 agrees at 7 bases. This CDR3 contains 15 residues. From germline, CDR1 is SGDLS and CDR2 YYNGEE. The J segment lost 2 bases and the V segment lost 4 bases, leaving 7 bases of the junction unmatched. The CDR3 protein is CASSHLGGNTDTQYF. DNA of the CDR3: TGTGCCAGCAGCCACCTGGGGGGGAACACAGATACGCAGTATTTT.

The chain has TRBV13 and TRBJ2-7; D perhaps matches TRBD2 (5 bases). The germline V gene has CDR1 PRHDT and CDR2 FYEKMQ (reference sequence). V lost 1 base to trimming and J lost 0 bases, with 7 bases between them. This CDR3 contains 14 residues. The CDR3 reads CASSLAAGSYEQYF. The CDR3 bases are TGTGCCAGCAGCTTAGCGGCGGGCTCCTACGAGCAGTACTTC.

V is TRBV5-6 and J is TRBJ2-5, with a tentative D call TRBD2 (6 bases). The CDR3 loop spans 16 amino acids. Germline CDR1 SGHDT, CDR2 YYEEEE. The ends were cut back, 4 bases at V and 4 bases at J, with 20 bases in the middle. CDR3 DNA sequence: TGTGCCAGCAGCACCCCTTTTTCGGGAGTGATAGAGACCCAGTACTTC. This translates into CASSTPFSGVIETQYF. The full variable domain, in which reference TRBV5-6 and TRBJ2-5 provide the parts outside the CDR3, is DAGVTQSPTHLIKTRGQQVTLRCSPKSGHDTVSWYQQALGQGPQFIFQYYEEEERQRGNFPDRFSGHQFPNYSSELNVNALLLGDSALYLCASSTPFSGVIETQYFGPGTRLLVL.

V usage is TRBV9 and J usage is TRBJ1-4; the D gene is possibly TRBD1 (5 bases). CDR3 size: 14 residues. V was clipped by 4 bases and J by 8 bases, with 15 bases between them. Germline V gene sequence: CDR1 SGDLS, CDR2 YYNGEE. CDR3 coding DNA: TGTGCCAGCAGCCCGGGAAGGAGGGGCGAAAAACTGTTTTTT. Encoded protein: CASSPGRRGEKLFF.

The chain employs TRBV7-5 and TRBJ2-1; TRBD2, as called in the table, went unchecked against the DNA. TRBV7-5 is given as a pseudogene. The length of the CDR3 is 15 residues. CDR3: CARSLRAGGPYEQFF. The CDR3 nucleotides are TGTGCCAGAAGCTTAAGGGCGGGAGGGCCGTATGAGCAGTTCTTC.

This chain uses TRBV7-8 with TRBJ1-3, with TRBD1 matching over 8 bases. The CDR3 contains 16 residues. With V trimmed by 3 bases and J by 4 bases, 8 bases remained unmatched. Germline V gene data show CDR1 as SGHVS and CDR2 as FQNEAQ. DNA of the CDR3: TGTGCCAGCAGCTTCCCTCCCCGGGACAGGGGAAACACCATATATTTT. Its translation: CASSFPPRDRGNTIYF.

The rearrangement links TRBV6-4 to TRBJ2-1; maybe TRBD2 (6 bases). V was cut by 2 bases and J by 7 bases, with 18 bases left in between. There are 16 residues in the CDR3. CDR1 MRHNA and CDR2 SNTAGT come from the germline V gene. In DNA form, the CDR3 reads TGTGCCAGCAGTGACGATGCATTAGCGGTGGGGAATGAGCAGTTCTTC. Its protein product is CASSDDALAVGNEQFF.

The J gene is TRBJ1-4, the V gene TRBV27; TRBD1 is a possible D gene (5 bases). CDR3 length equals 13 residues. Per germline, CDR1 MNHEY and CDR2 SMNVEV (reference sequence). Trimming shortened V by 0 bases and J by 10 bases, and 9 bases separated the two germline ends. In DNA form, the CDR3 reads TGTGCCAGCAGTTTATCGGGTAGGGGAAAACTGTTTTTT. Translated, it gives CASSLSGRGKLFF. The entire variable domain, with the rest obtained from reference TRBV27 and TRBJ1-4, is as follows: EAQVTQNPRYLITVTGKKLTVTCSQNMNHEYMSWYRQDPGLGLRQIYYSMNVEVTDKGDVPEGYKVSRKEKRNFPLILESPSPNQTSLYFCASSLSGRGKLFFGSGTQLSVL.

The CDR3, as DNA: TGTGCCAGTAGTCTAGGGGGCGCGGTTCGCTACGAGCAGTACTTC. Amino acid sequence: CASSLGGAVRYEQYF. The chain links TRBV19 to TRBJ2-7, with 7 bases fitting TRBD1. The germline CDR1 and CDR2 sequences are LNHDA and SQIVND (reference sequence). CDR3 length: 15 residues. V gave up 5 bases and J gave up 3 bases; unmatched junction bases: 10.

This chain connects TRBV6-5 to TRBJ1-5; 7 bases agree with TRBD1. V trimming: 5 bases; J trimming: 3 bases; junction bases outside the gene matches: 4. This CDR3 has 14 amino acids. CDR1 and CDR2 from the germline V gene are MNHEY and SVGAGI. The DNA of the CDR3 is TGTGCCAGCAGTCTCGGACAGGCCAATCAGCCCCAGCATTTT. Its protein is CASSLGQANQPQHF.

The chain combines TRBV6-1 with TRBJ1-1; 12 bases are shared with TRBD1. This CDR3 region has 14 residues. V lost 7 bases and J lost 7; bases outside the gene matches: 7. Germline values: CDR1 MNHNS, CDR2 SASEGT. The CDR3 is CASKRDRGLIEAFF. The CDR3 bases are TGTGCCAGCAAACGGGACAGGGGGCTAATTGAAGCTTTCTTT.

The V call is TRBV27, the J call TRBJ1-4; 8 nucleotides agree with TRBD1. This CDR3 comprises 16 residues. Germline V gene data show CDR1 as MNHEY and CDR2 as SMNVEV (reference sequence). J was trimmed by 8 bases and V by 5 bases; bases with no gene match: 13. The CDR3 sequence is CASSASGGRLREKLFF. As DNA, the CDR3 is TGTGCCAGCAGTGCGTCAGGGGGCCGCCTGCGAGAAAAACTGTTTTTT. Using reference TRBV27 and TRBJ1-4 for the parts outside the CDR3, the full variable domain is EAQVTQNPRYLITVTGKKLTVTCSQNMNHEYMSWYRQDPGLGLRQIYYSMNVEVTDKGDVPEGYKVSRKEKRNFPLILESPSPNQTSLYFCASSASGGRLREKLFFGSGTQLSVL.

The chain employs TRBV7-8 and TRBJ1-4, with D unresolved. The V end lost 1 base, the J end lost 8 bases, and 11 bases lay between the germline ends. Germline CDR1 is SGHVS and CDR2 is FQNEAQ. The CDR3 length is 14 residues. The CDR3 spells CASSLVQRNEKLFF. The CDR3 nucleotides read TGTGCCAGCAGCTTAGTCCAGCGGAACGAAAAACTGTTTTTT.

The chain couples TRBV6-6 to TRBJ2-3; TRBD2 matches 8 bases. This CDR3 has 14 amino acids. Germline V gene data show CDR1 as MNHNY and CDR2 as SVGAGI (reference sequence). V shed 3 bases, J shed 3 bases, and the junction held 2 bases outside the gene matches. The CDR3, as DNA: TGTGCCAGCAGTTATGAGCGGGAGACAGATACGCAGTATTTT. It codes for CASSYERETDTQYF.

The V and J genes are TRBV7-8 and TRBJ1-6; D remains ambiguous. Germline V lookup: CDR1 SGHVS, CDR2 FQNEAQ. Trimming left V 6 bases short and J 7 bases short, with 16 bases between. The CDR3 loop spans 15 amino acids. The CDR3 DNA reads TGTGCCAGCAGTTCAGACCTCTTGGGCAATTCACCCCTCCACTTT. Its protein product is CASSSDLLGNSPLHF.

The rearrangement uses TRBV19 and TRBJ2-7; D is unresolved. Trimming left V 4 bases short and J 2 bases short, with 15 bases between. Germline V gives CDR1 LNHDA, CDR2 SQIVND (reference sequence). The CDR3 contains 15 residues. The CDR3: CASSKTAALAYEQYF. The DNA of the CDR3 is TGTGCCAGTAGTAAAACGGCAGCCCTAGCCTACGAGCAGTACTTC.

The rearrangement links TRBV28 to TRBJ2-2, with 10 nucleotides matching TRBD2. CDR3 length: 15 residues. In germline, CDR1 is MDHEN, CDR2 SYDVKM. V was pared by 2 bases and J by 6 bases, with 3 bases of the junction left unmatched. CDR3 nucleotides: TGTGCCAGCAGTTTAAGGCTAGCGGGAGCCGGGGAGCTGTTTTTT. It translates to CASSLRLAGAGELFF. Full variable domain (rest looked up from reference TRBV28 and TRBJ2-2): DVKVTQSSRYLVKRTGEKVFLECVQDMDHENMFWYRQDPGLGLRLIYFSYDVKMKEKGDIPEGYSVSREKKERFSLILESASTNQTSMYLCASSLRLAGAGELFFGEGSRLTVL.